The next 21 T cell receptor beta chains were all read from a single sample in a study of B cell selection in AIRE deficiency. The regulatory T cell sort gate was CD4+CD25hiCD127low/negative. The table came from immunoSEQ multiplex PCR; TCRdb's copy has only in-frame clones and leaves some out. The sample consists of roughly 17,000 clones, around 93% of them appearing once. Sequencing input: CD4+CD25+ Tregs sorted from PBMCs. All receptors derive from a human donor in good health.

CDR3 residues: CASSPPGGLAKNIQYF. The CDR3 DNA reads TGTGCCAGTAGTCCGCCCGGGGGGTTAGCCAAAAACATTCAGTACTTC. The chain couples TRBV19 to TRBJ2-4; 7 bases fit TRBD2. Germline CDR1 LNHDA, CDR2 SQIVND (reference sequence). J lost 0 bases, V lost 5 bases, and 7 bases had no gene match. The CDR3 is made up of 16 amino acids.

The J gene is TRBJ2-7, the V gene TRBV5-4, with D perhaps matching TRBD1 (5 bases). There are 17 residues in the CDR3. Germline V CDR1 and CDR2: SGHNT, YYREEE (reference sequence). V was clipped by 2 bases and J by 3 bases, with 21 bases between them. The CDR3 loop reads CASSFGQGLSSYYEQYF. The CDR3 DNA reads as TGTGCCAGCAGCTTCGGGCAGGGTCTGTCATCGTACTACGAGCAGTACTTC.

CDR3 nucleotide sequence: TGTGCCAGCAGCTTAGAGCGGGAGAGCTCCTACGAGCAGTACTTC. It specifies CASSLERESSYEQYF. The chain carries TRBV11-1 and TRBJ2-7; 8 bases are a match to TRBD2. Germline CDR1 reads SGHAT; CDR2 reads FQDESV (reference sequence). Trimming cost V 1 base and J 0 bases; bases outside gene matches: 2. This CDR3 region has 15 residues.

The table lists this clone with a few counts. J is TRBJ2-2 and V is TRBV5-4; 9 nucleotides agree with TRBD1. The length of the CDR3 is 15 residues. In germline, CDR1 is SGHNT, CDR2 YYREEE (reference sequence). V shed 4 bases, J shed 5 bases, and the junction held 6 bases outside the gene matches. CDR3 sequence: CASSRDRVGTGELFF. In DNA form, the CDR3 reads TGTGCCAGCAGCCGGGACAGGGTCGGAACCGGGGAGCTGTTTTTT.

The J gene is TRBJ2-2, the V gene TRBV5-1; the D gene is possibly TRBD1 (5 bases). The germline V gene has CDR1 SGHRS and CDR2 YFSETQ. The CDR3 covers 16 residues. The V end lost 1 base, the J end lost 1 base, and 11 bases lay between the germline ends. In DNA, the CDR3 is TGCGCCAGCAGCTTGTGGGGCAGGGAGAACACCGGGGAGCTGTTTTTT. As protein: CASSLWGRENTGELFF.

V is TRBV10-3 and J is TRBJ2-7, with 11 bases that match TRBD2. The CDR3 covers 14 residues. The germline gives CDR1 ENHRY, CDR2 SYGVKD. Trimming removed 2 bases from V and 8 bases from J; junction bases left unmatched: 5. The CDR3 region has the DNA TGTGCCATCAGTGAGGCTAGCGGGAGGCCTCAGCAGTACTTC. It specifies CAISEASGRPQQYF.

In its sample, this clone was seen once. This chain links TRBV19 with TRBJ2-1; D is unresolved. CDR3 size: 16 residues. V was cut by 5 bases and J by 7 bases, with 21 bases left in between. CDR1 LNHDA and CDR2 SQIVND come from the germline V gene (reference sequence). The CDR3 here is CASSLRVRLVDNEQFF. The CDR3, as DNA: TGTGCCAGTAGTCTAAGAGTCCGGCTAGTGGATAATGAGCAGTTCTTC.

The chain uses TRBV9 and TRBJ1-6; no reliable D call. Germline assignment: CDR1 SGDLS and CDR2 YYNGEE. This CDR3 region has 14 residues. V lost 0 bases and J lost 7, with 8 bases in between. DNA for the CDR3: TGTGCCAGCAGCGTAGGAGTCACAAATTCACCCCTCCACTTT. Its translation is CASSVGVTNSPLHF.

V gene TRBV28 combines with J gene TRBJ1-5; D uncertain. CDR1 is MDHEN, CDR2 SYDVKM, per germline. The V end was cut by 7 bases, the J end by 7 bases, with 14 bases between. The CDR3 runs to 13 residues. The CDR3 here is CASKGPLGQPQHF. The CDR3 DNA reads as TGTGCCAGCAAAGGCCCCTTGGGACAGCCCCAGCATTTT.

The V gene is TRBV10-3, the J gene TRBJ1-2; the D gene is possibly TRBD1 (5 bases). This CDR3 region has 13 residues. CDR1 and CDR2 from the germline V gene are ENHRY and SYGVKD. V gave up 0 bases and J gave up 6 bases, with 8 bases separating them. DNA for the CDR3: TGTGCCATCAGTGAGTCAAAGGGGAATGGCTACACCTTC. Its protein is CAISESKGNGYTF.

The chain carries TRBV11-2 and TRBJ2-1, with 8 bases matching TRBD2. The CDR3 loop spans 14 amino acids. Germline V CDR1 and CDR2: SGHAT, FQNNGV. V lost 3 bases and J lost 3; bases outside the gene matches: 1. The CDR3 region is CASSFSGDYNEQFF. In DNA form, the CDR3 reads TGTGCCAGCAGCTTTAGCGGGGACTACAATGAGCAGTTCTTC.

This rearrangement joins TRBV7-2 to TRBJ2-3, with D possibly TRBD2 on 5 matching bases. In germline, CDR1 is SGHTA, CDR2 FQGNSA. V shed 1 base and J shed 0 bases, with 11 bases lying between them. CDR3 size: 16 residues. The CDR3 here is CASSLEWERSTDTQYF. CDR3 DNA sequence: TGTGCCAGCAGCTTAGAGTGGGAGCGCAGCACAGATACGCAGTATTTT.

The rearrangement links TRBV6-1 to TRBJ2-7; either TRBD1 or TRBD2 may fit D (6 bases each). The ends were cut back, 6 bases at V and 7 bases at J, with 16 bases in the middle. CDR3 length: 13 residues. The germline V gene has CDR1 MNHNS and CDR2 SASEGT. This CDR3 reads CASREMGAGEQYF. DNA of the CDR3: TGTGCCAGCAGGGAAATGGGGGCGGGAGAGCAGTACTTC.

The CDR3 protein is CASSPRHLGTQYF. CDR3 DNA sequence: TGTGCCAGCAGCCCCAGACACCTAGGTACGCAGTATTTT. The V and J genes are TRBV14 and TRBJ2-3; D is undetermined. V shed 4 bases and J shed 8 bases, with 13 bases lying between them. Germline CDR1 reads SGHDN; CDR2 reads FVKESK. The CDR3 loop spans 13 amino acids.

The chain carries TRBV19 and TRBJ2-2, with 7 bases identical to TRBD1. Germline CDR1 LNHDA, CDR2 SQIVND (reference sequence). J gave up 4 bases and V 7 bases, and 6 bases lay outside the gene matches. The CDR3 totals 14 residues. The CDR3 nucleotides read TGTGCCAGTAATTCTTACAGGGGCACCGGGGAGCTGTTTTTT. Amino acids: CASNSYRGTGELFF.

The V and J genes are TRBV11-2 and TRBJ2-1; 8 nucleotides match TRBD2. This CDR3 comprises 12 residues. V gave up 6 bases and J gave up 12 bases; unmatched junction bases: 7. Germline V gene sequence: CDR1 SGHAT, CDR2 FQNNGV. Written as DNA, the CDR3 is TGTGCCAGCAGTGAATTGGCGGGAGGGCAGTTCTTC. It is translated as CASSELAGGQFF.

This chain links TRBV28 with TRBJ2-7; D gene uncertain. The length of the CDR3 is 13 residues. V lost 2 bases and J 4 bases, leaving 9 bases between the germline ends. Germline assignment: CDR1 MDHEN and CDR2 SYDVKM. The CDR3 coding sequence is TGTGCCAGCAGTTTACCCCCCCCATACGAGCAGTACTTC. Its protein is CASSLPPPYEQYF.

Written as DNA, the CDR3 is TGTGCCAGCAGCTTACGACTAGCGGGAGGAGAGACCCAGTACTTC. It codes for CASSLRLAGGETQYF. This chain connects TRBV5-4 to TRBJ2-5, with TRBD2 matching over 13 bases. The germline gives CDR1 SGHNT, CDR2 YYREEE (reference sequence). The CDR3 runs to 15 residues. With V trimmed by 2 bases and J by 4 bases, 2 bases remained unmatched.

The chain carries TRBV7-2 and TRBJ1-2, with 8 bases identical to TRBD1. From germline, CDR1 is SGHTA and CDR2 FQGNSA. This CDR3 comprises 15 residues. With 1 base clipped from V and 8 bases from J, the junction kept 9 bases outside the gene matches. The CDR3 spells CASSLVARGRGGYTF. CDR3 sequence (DNA): TGTGCCAGCAGCTTAGTGGCCAGGGGGCGCGGAGGCTACACCTTC.

The V gene is TRBV27, the J gene TRBJ2-3; unclear D gene. This CDR3 has 13 amino acids. CDR1 and CDR2 from the germline V gene are MNHEY and SMNVEV (reference sequence). V was trimmed by 5 bases and J by 2 bases, leaving 8 bases between them. Here the CDR3 reads CASSLGYTDTQYF. CDR3 nucleotides: TGTGCCAGCAGTCTAGGGTACACAGATACGCAGTATTTT.

The chain is built from TRBV19 and TRBJ1-4; D is unclear. This CDR3 spans 12 amino acids. V was pared by 3 bases and J by 8 bases, with 7 bases between. Germline V gene data show CDR1 as LNHDA and CDR2 as SQIVND (reference sequence). The CDR3 is CASSIAGEKLFF. The CDR3 coding sequence is TGTGCCAGTAGTATTGCAGGAGAAAAACTGTTTTTT.